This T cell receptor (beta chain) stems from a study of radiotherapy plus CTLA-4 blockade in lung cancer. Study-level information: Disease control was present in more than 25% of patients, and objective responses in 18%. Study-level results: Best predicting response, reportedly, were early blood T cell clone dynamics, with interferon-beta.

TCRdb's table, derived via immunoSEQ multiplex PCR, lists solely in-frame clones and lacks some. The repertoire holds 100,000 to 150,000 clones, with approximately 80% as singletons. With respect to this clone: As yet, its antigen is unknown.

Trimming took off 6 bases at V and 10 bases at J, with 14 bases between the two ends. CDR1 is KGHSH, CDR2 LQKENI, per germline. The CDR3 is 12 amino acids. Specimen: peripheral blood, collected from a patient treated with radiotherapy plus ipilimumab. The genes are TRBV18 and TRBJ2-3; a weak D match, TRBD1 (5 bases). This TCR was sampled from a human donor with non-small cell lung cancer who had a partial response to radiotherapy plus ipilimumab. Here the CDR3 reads CASSPDSSSQYF. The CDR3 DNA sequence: TGTGCCAGCTCTCCCGACAGCTCCTCGCAGTATTTT.